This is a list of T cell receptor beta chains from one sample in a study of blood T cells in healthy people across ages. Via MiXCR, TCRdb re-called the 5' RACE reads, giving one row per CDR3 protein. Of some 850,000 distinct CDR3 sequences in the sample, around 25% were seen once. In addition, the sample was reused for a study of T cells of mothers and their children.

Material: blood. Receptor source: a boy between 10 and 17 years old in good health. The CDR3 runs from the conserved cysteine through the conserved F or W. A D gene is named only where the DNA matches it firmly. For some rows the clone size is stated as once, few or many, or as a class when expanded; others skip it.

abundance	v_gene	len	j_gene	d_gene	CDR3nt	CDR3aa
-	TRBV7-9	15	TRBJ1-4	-	TGTGCCAGCAGCTTGAGTTTTACAACTAATGAAAAACTGTTTTTT	CASSLSFTTNEKLFF
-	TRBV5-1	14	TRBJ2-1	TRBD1	TGCGCCAGCAGCTCGCGGACAGGGGTGGATGAGCAGTTCTTC	CASSSRTGVDEQFF
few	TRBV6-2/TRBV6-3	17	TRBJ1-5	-	TGTGCCAGCAGTTACGGCGGACGGAACGGGCGCAATCAGCCCCAGCATTTT	CASSYGGRNGRNQPQHF
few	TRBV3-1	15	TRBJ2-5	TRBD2	TGTGCCAGCAGCCAAGGGGGCGGGGGGGTAGAGACCCAGTACTTC	CASSQGGGGVETQYF
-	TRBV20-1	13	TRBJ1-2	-	TGCAGTGCTAGAGAATTCTCCGGGATCGGCTACACCTTC	CSAREFSGIGYTF
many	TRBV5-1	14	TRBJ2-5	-	TGTGCCAGCAGTTTAGCAGGGTACCAAGAGACCCAGTACTTC	CASSLAGYQETQYF
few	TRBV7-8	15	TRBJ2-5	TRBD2	TGTGCCAGCAGCCCAACGGGGACTACCCAAGAGACCCAGTACTTC	CASSPTGTTQETQYF
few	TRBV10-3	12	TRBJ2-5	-	TGTGCCATCAGTGAGCGACAAGAGACCCAGTACTTC	CAISERQETQYF
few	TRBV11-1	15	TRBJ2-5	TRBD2	TGTGCCAGCAGCCCTGGAGCGGGGGGCGCGGAGACCCAGTGCTTC	CASSPGAGGAETQCF
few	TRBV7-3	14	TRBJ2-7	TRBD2	TGTGCCAGCAGCTCCGGGGAGGGCACCTACGAGCAGTACTTC	CASSSGEGTYEQYF
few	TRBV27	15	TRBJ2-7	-	TGTGCCAGCAGCACGAGGACAGCCGGGGTATCTGAGCAGTACTTC	CASSTRTAGVSEQYF
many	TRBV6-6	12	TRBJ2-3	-	TGTGCCAGCAGTCGGACTCCAGATACGCAGTATTTT	CASSRTPDTQYF
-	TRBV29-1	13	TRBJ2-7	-	TGCAGCGTTCACGAAGGGGCGGAGAGGGAGCAGTACTTC	CSVHEGAEREQYF
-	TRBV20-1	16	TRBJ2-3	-	TGCAGTGCAGAGGGTACGGGAGCGGGTAGCACAGATACGCAGTATTTT	CSAEGTGAGSTDTQYF
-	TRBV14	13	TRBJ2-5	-	TGTGCCAGCAGCCTAATCCACAAAGAGACCCAGTACTTC	CASSLIHKETQYF
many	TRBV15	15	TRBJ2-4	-	TGTGCCACCAGCAGTCTCAGTCTAGCCAAAAACATTCAGTACTTC	CATSSLSLAKNIQYF
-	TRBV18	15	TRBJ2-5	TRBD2	TGTGCCAGCTCACAACTAGCGGGGTTACAAGAGACCCAGTACTTC	CASSQLAGLQETQYF
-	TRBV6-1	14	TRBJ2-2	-	TGTGCCAGCATTCTGGACAGAGTTGCTGGGGAGCTGTTTTTT	CASILDRVAGELFF
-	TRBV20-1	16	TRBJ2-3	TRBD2	TGCAGTGCCATAGAACTAGCGGGGATAAGCACAGATACGCAGTATTTT	CSAIELAGISTDTQYF
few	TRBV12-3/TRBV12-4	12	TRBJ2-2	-	TGTGCCAGCACCCCAGGGTCCGGGGAGCTGTTTTTT	CASTPGSGELFF
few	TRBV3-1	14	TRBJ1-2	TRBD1	TGTGCCAGCAGCCCCTTGCAGGGGGCCGGGGGCTACACCTTC	CASSPLQGAGGYTF
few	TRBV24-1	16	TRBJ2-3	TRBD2	TGTGCCACCAGTGATTTGCGATTAGCGGGGTCAGATACGCAGTATTTT	CATSDLRLAGSDTQYF
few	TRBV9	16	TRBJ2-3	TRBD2	TGTGCCAGCAGCGGCTCCGGGACTAGCGGGTCAGATACGCAGTATTTT	CASSGSGTSGSDTQYF
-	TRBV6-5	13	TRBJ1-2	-	TGTGCCAGCAGTTACGACGCTCAGTATGGCTACACCTTC	CASSYDAQYGYTF
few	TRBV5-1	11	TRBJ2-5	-	TGCGCCAGCAGCCCTGGCCTTACCCAGTACTTC	CASSPGLTQYF
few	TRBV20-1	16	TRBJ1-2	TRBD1	TGCAGTGCTAGTGGACAGGGAAACCCCTCTAACTATGGCTACACCTTC	CSASGQGNPSNYGYTF
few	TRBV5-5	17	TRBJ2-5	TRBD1	TGTGCCAGCAGCTTGGTCTGGGACAGGGGGCTTAGAGAGACCCAGTACTTC	CASSLVWDRGLRETQYF
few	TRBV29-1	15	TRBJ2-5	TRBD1	TGCAGCGTTGTGTACTGGCAGGGGGCGGAGGAGACCCAGTACTTC	CSVVYWQGAEETQYF
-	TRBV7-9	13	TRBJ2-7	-	TGTGCCAGCAGCCCTAGCTGGGACTACGAGCAGTACTTC	CASSPSWDYEQYF
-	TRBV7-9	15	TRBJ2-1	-	TGTGCCAGCAGTTCCACCCGGGGGCGACACAATGAGCAGTTCTTC	CASSSTRGRHNEQFF
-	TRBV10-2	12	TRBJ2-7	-	TGCGCCAGCACCTCAAATAATTTGGAGCAGTACTTC	CASTSNNLEQYF
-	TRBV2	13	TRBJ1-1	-	TGTGCCAGCAGTGGACACACCAACACTGAAGCTTTCTTT	CASSGHTNTEAFF
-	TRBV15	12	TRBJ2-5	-	TGTGCCACCAGCAGAGGAGTGGAGACCCAGTACTTC	CATSRGVETQYF
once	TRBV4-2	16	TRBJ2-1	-	TGTGCCAGCAGCCCCCCAGGGTCTGGCTCCTACAATGAGCAGTTCTTC	CASSPPGSGSYNEQFF